One and the same sample provided the 12 T cell receptor beta chains below, sequenced in a study of blood T cells in healthy people across ages. Through a sample-barcoded 5' primer and a J-beta primer mix, a second PCR was run for roughly 7 to 11 cycles. Each CDR3 protein is one row after TCRdb ran MiXCR on the 5' RACE reads. Here the sample spans 630,000 or so distinct CDR3 sequences, about 28% being singletons. The sequencing input was blood. The receptors originated from a woman aged 80 or over in good health.

V gene TRBV9 combines with J gene TRBJ1-6, with a tentative D call TRBD1 (5 bases). CDR3 length: 15 residues. V lost 2 bases and J lost 9, with 15 bases in between. Germline CDR1 and CDR2: SGDLS and YYNGEE. CDR3 protein: CASSVTAKSSSPLHF. In DNA, the CDR3 is TGTGCCAGCAGCGTGACAGCCAAGAGTAGTTCACCCCTCCACTTT.

The V and J genes are TRBV6-1 and TRBJ1-3; no definite D call. The V end lost 1 base, the J end lost 10 bases, and 11 bases lay between the germline ends. This CDR3 contains 13 residues. CDR1 and CDR2 (germline): MNHNS, SASEGT. The CDR3 DNA reads TGTGCCAGCAGTGAAGTAGGGCGGTCGACCATATATTTT. Amino acids: CASSEVGRSTIYF.

The chain is built from TRBV5-1 and TRBJ1-1; D remains unclear. Deletions cut 4 bases from V and 6 bases from J, with 16 bases between. This CDR3 is 14 amino acids long. The germline V gene has CDR1 SGHRS and CDR2 YFSETQ. The CDR3 is CASSPPGGLSEAFF. The CDR3 nucleotides read TGCGCCAGCAGCCCCCCCGGAGGTTTATCTGAAGCTTTCTTT.

Points on this clonotype: An end of the junction does not agree with germline; a read error may underlie this. The chain combines TRBV4-3 with TRBJ1-2; no firm D call. There are 16 residues in the CDR3. Germline V gene data show CDR1 as LGHNA and CDR2 as YSLEER. The CDR3 nucleotides are TGCGCCAGCAGCCAAGGGTCTACAAGGACTAACTATGCCTACACCTTC. Translating gives CASSQGSTRTNYAYTF.

This clonotype was observed at least ten times. The chain links TRBV7-9 to TRBJ1-2; no clear D gene. V lost 5 bases, J lost 3 bases, and 13 bases lay in between. The CDR3 covers 14 residues. Germline V CDR1 and CDR2: SEHNR, FQNEAQ (reference sequence). The CDR3 region is CASSLNRQDYGYTF. CDR3 sequence (DNA): TGTGCCAGCAGCCTTAACCGGCAGGACTATGGCTACACCTTC.

This clonotype was counted ten times or more. The chain employs TRBV2 and TRBJ1-5; D unresolved. Trimming stripped 5 bases from V and 9 bases from J, with 14 bases between. Germline assignment: CDR1 SNHLY and CDR2 FYNNEI. CDR3 length: 13 amino acids. CDR3 sequence reads: CASSSSAIGPQHF. Here the CDR3 DNA reads TGTGCCAGCAGTTCGTCAGCAATTGGGCCCCAGCATTTT. Supplemented by reference TRBV2 and TRBJ1-5, the full variable domain reads EPEVTQTPSHQVTQMGQEVILRCVPISNHLYFYWYRQILGQKVEFLVSFYNNEISEKSEIFDDQFSVERPDGSNFTLKIRSTKLEDSAMYFCASSSSAIGPQHFGDGTRLSIL.

This clonotype was found many times. This rearrangement joins TRBV5-1 to TRBJ2-1, with TRBD2 matching over 12 bases. This CDR3 spans 15 amino acids. V was pared by 2 bases and J by 9 bases, with 6 bases of the junction left unmatched. Germline V lookup: CDR1 SGHRS, CDR2 YFSETQ. CDR3 coding DNA: TGCGCCAGCAGCTTATCTAGCGGGGGGGCATCTGAGCAGTTCTTC. Protein product: CASSLSSGGASEQFF.

Ten or more counts support this clonotype. V gene TRBV5-1 combines with J gene TRBJ2-3; 9 nucleotides line up with TRBD1. This CDR3 is built from 15 residues. In germline, CDR1 is SGHRS, CDR2 YFSETQ. The V gene end was trimmed by 1 base and the J gene end by 3 bases; junction bases not matched to a gene: 3. CDR3 amino acids: CASSLYGTGTDTQYF. The CDR3 DNA sequence: TGCGCCAGCAGCTTGTATGGGACAGGGACAGATACGCAGTATTTT.

This clonotype was detected only a few times. The chain is built from TRBV28 and TRBJ2-5, with a tentative D call TRBD2 (6 bases). CDR1 is MDHEN and CDR2 is SYDVKM in the germline V gene. The CDR3 runs 14 residues. The germline V and J ends were trimmed by 6 bases and 3 bases, with 14 bases remaining between them. The CDR3 nucleotides read TGTGCCAGCAGCCCCTATGGCGGGGAAGAGACCCAGTACTTC. This sequence encodes CASSPYGGEETQYF.

V and J are TRBV4-1 and TRBJ2-1; TRBD1 or TRBD2 may be the D gene (7 bases each). This CDR3 has 16 residues. CDR1 and CDR2 from the germline V gene are MGHRA and YSYEKL. Trimming pared 3 bases from V and 2 bases from J, leaving 14 bases between. The CDR3 loop is CASSQAQGRAYNEQFF. CDR3 in DNA: TGCGCCAGCAGCCAGGCACAGGGGAGGGCCTACAATGAGCAGTTCTTC.

This clonotype was seen many times. V is TRBV4-2 and J is TRBJ2-1; D ambiguous. The CDR3 spans 16 residues. Deletions cut 1 base from V and 7 bases from J, with 17 bases between. From germline, CDR1 is LGHNA and CDR2 YNFKEQ. The CDR3 DNA reads as TGTGCCAGCAGCCAAGGGTCGGACCCCGGGCGGAATGAGCAGTTCTTC. Translating gives CASSQGSDPGRNEQFF.

The chain is built from TRBV20-1 and TRBJ2-5; no firm D call. Germline CDR1 reads DFQATT; CDR2 reads SNEGSKA (reference sequence). V lost 4 bases and J 4 bases, leaving 4 bases between the germline ends. This CDR3 spans 10 amino acids. The CDR3 DNA reads as TGCAGTGCTATTCCAGAGACCCAGTACTTC. Translated: CSAIPETQYF.